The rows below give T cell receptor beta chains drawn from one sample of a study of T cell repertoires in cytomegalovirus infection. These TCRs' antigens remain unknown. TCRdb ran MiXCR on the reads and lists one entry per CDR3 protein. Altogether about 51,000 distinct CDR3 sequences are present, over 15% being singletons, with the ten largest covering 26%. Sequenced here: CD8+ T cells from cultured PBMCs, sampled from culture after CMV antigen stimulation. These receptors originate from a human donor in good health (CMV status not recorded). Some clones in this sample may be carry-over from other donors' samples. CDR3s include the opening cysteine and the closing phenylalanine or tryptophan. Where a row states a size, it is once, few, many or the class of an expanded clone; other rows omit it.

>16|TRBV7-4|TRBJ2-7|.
CASSLPRGAAHYEQYF
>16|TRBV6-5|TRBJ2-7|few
CASSYSILQGPYEQYF
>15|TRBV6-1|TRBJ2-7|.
CASREKQGFSYEQYF
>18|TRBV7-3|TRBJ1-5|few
CASSFRDRGPYSNQPQHF
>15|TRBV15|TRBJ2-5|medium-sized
CATIETGGTQETQYF
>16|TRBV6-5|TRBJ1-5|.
CATRGAGMYSNQPQHF
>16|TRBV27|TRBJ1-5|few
CASSPSTGGGNQPQHF
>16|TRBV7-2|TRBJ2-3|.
CASSLGGGRAYDTQYF
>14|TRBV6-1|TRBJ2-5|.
CASSPHSRQVQEYF
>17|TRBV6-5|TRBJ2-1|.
CARSHASGGLSYNEQFF
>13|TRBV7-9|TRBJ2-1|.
CASSSGLNNEQFF
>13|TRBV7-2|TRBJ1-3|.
CASSLYSGNTIYF
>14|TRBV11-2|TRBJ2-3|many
CASNPEGYTDTQYF
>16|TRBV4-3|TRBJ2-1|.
CASSQEAGRGGNEQFF
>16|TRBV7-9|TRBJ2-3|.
CVSSFSSGSWTDTQYF
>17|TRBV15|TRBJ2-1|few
CATSRLPLAAPYNEQFF
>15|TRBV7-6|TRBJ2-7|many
CASSLEPGGGYEQYF
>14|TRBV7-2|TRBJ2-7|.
CASSSTSGSTEQYF
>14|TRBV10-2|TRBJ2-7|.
CASSPSGRDFEQYF
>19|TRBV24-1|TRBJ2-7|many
CATSDLQGLPSGGFHEQYF
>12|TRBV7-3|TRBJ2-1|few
CASSFNINEQFF
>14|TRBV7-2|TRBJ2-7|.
CASSLEGVSYEQYF
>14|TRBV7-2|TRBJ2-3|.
CASTSGRAPDTQYF
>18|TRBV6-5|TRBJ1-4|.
CASSYSAELYSTNEKLFF
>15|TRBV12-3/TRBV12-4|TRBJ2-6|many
CASSPPGSGANVLTF
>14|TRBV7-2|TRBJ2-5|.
CASSSQGAQETQYF
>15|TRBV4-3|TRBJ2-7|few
CASSQAWQGSYEQYF
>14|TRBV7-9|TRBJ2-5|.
CASSLSGGDETQYF
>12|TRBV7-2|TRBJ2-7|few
CASSFRGDEQYF
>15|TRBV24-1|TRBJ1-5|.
CATPASTVSHQPQHF
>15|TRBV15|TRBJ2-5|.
CATSFAYSIQETQYF
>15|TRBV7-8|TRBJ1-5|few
CASSGTVISNQPQHF
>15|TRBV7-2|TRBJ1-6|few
CASSPRTARNSPLHF
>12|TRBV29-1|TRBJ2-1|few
CSAKAGGNEQFF
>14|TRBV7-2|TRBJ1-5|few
CASSIRGRNQPQHF
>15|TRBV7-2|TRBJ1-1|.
CASSFFRAMNTEAFF
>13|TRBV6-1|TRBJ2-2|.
CASTTGDTGELFF
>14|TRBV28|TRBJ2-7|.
CASRFGSGFGEQYF
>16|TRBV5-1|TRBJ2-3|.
CASSWEDGVSSDTQYF
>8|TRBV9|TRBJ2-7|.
CASHEQYF
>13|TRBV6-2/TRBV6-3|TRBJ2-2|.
CASSYSRTGELFF
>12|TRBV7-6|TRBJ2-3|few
CASSSRPDTQYF
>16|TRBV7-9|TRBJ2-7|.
CASSPHRGETIYEQYF
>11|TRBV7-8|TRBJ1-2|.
CASSPGTGYTF
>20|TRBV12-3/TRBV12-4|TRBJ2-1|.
CASSLFYGTRLAGGYNEQFF
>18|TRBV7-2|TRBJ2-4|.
CASSSAHRQGLAKNIQYF